This TCR beta chain appears in the sequencing data of a study of shared clonotypes between healthy human individuals (dated by TCRdb to 2020 to 2022). Background on the whole study: Three men and a couple of women, aged 18 to 49 years, made up the cohort. Between about 0.9 and 9 billion PBMCs per donor were obtained by leukapheresis. For each donor, three plates each were used for CD4 naive and CD4 memory, two plates were used for CD8 naive, and one plate was used for CD8 memory. To increase sequencing depth and limit assay-specific biases, different laboratories used diverse techniques to prepare libraries and sequence TCR repertoires. To estimate repertoire size and how much clonotypes are shared between individuals, the study performed deep sequencing of blood TCR repertoires from about five healthy adults.

TCR CDR3 regions were amplified from genomic DNA by multiplex PCR using the deep immunoSEQ assay. Genomic DNA extracted from each cell subset was distributed evenly over all wells of several immunoSEQ 96-well plates, and each plate served as one replicate. For sorted subsets, 150 to 250 ng genomic DNA, equal to 30,000 to 35,000 T cell genomes, was loaded into each replicate PCR. Purified libraries were quantified with a Qubit 3.0 fluorometer, sized on a Bioanalyzer 2100, and re-quantified with the KAPA Library Quantification kit. A separate single-read 150-cycle Illumina NextSeq 550 flow cell was used to sequence each immunoSEQ 96-well plate. In the paper's pipeline: Because the immunoSEQ output held only junctional sequences and lacked quality scores, the filtering could not match the filtering applied to full-length reads. Sequences were annotated with PyIR, a Python wrapper for IgBLAST v1.9, using IMGT germline references to assign V/J genes and CDR3. Reads were removed for weak V/J assignments (E-value above 1e-6), missing CDR3, stop codons, out-of-frame junctions, or ambiguous translated residues. V3J clonotypes were defined by identical inferred V gene, J gene, and CDR3 amino acid sequence. To compute the percentage overlap between repertoires, the number of shared unique clonotypes was divided by the size of the smaller repertoire. Three approaches were used to assess repertoire richness: RTK rarefaction, the Chao1 estimator, and Recon v2.1 estimates of unobserved clonotypes. OLGA was used to compute generation probabilities for all TCRbeta clonotypes that the gDNA method yielded from four donors. TCRdb provides this immuneACCESS table in a form limited to in-frame rearrangements. Some clones are lacking; in checked studies, under half of them reflect an unresolved V gene, and why the rest are absent is not known. V, J and clone size are those of that table, while D and trimming were read from the DNA. In all, the sample holds roughly 850,000 clones, and around 96% of those were seen once. The ten largest clones represent approximately 0.2% of the sample.

A remark on this clone: Its antigen remains unidentified. No much larger clone is present one base from it, and per-base qualities are unavailable.

The CDR3 starts with the cysteine, ends with the phenylalanine, and has 14 residues. Of all the DNA, just the CDR3 is kept, 42 bases in frame from base 1. At the junction V is shortened by 5 bases and J by 3 bases, with 13 bases in between. According to the germline V gene, CDR1 reads MDHEN and CDR2 reads SYDVKM. General findings and caveats noted by the study authors: Sharing across a few donors was observed for roughly 5.4% of naive CD4, over 3% of naive CD8, over 2% of memory CD4, and around 0.4% of memory CD8 clonotypes. Sampling was limited to blood, and TCR repertoires in tissue likely differ from TCR repertoires in blood. Pairwise subsampling led to the expectation that sequencing depth would affect the degree of clonotype sharing among donors. Estimated clonotype richness was generally larger for naive than for memory subsets. Because the study included a small number of donors, the genetic and exposure-history diversity represented was limited. Even with the large sequencing depth, rarefaction of the sorted-subset datasets indicated that sequencing was incomplete. Clonotypes shared by all four sorted-subset donors showed higher generation probabilities than non-shared clonotypes.

CD8 naive samples consisted of CD45RO-negative cells that were positively selected for CCR7, yielding a CD45RA+CCR7+ population without TemRA cells. The donors were healthy, HIV-negative adults who had no recently reported acute infections or vaccinations. Only Caucasian adults living in Nashville, Tennessee, USA were represented among the donors. After blood collection by leukapheresis, PBMCs were isolated using Ficoll-Histopaque density gradient centrifugation and then cryopreserved in the vapor phase of liquid nitrogen. Purity and quantity of every magnetically sorted T cell population were checked by analytical flow cytometry. From each sorted fraction, genomic DNA was isolated and quantified by UV absorbance on a Nanodrop 2000c.

The TCR was taken from a man younger than 40 in good health. The V and J segments used are TRBV28 and TRBJ1-1; a tentative D call is TRBD1 (6 bases match). Sequenced input: naive CD8+ T cells sorted from blood. In the paper's terms, the cell subset or site label means: CD45RA+CCR7+. The CDR3 region reads CASSPTTGYTEAFF. The DNA sequence is as follows: TGTGCCAGCAGTCCCACGACAGGATACACTGAAGCTTTCTTT.